This TCR beta chain comes out of a study of cytomegalovirus exposure and HLA in healthy donors. With 60 Vbeta and 13 Jbeta primers, the PCR was carried out. Using immunoSEQ multiplex PCR, the repertoire was profiled, and TCRdb retains in-frame clones only, with some absent. Of around 120,000 clones in the sample, roughly 15% were seen once. With respect to this clone: What it binds is unknown.

Donors had nominal health at sampling but likely had unrecorded immune exposures. Germline V gene sequence: CDR1 SEHNR, CDR2 FQNEAQ (reference sequence). V was pared by 3 bases and J by 5 bases, with 6 bases of the junction left unmatched. This CDR3 region has 15 residues. Broader study findings: TCR beta V- and J-gene trimming, according to a later analysis, was linked to a missense DCLRE1C variant. The study labeled more than 150 TCR beta chains cytomegalovirus-associated. By HLA locus, TCR association rates varied in a later analysis, with DRB1 showing the most and HLA-C the fewest.

The chain links TRBV7-9 to TRBJ1-1; 10 bases fit TRBD1. The specimen sequenced was PBMCs. The TCR originated in a woman aged 18-29 years in good health and CMV-seronegative. This CDR3 reads CASSFRDRGPTEAFF. The CDR3 DNA reads TGTGCCAGCAGCTTTCGGGACAGGGGTCCAACTGAAGCTTTCTTT.